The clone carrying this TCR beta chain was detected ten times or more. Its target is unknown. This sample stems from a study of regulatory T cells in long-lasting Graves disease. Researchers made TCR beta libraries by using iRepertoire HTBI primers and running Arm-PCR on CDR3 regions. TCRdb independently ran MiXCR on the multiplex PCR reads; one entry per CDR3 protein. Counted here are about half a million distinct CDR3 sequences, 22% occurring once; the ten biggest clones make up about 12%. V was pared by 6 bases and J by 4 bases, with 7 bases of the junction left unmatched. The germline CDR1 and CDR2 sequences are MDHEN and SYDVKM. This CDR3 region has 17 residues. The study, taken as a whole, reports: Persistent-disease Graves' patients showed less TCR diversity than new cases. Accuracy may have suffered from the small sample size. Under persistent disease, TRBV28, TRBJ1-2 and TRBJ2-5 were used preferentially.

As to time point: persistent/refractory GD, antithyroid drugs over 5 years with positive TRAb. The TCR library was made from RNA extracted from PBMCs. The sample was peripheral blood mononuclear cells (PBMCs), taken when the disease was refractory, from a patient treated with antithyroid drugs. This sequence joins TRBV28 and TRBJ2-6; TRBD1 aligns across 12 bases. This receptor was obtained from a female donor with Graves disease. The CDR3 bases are TGTGCCAGCAGACCGGGACAGGGGGCTAGAGGGGCCAACGTCCTGACTTTC. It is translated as CASRPGQGARGANVLTF.